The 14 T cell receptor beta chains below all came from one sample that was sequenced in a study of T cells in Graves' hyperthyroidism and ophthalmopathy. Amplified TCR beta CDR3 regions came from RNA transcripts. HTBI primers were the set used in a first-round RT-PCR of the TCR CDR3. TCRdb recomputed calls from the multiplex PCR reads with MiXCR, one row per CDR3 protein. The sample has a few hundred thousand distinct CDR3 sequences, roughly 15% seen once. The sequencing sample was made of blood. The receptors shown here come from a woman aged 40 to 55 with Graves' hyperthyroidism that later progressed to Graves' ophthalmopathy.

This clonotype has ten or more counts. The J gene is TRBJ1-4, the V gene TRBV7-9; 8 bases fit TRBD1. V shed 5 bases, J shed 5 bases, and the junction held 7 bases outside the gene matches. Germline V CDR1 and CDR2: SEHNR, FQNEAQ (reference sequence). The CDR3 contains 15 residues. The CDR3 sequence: CASSPPHRGNEKLFF. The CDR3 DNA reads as TGTGCCAGCAGCCCGCCGCACAGGGGGAATGAAAAACTGTTTTTT.

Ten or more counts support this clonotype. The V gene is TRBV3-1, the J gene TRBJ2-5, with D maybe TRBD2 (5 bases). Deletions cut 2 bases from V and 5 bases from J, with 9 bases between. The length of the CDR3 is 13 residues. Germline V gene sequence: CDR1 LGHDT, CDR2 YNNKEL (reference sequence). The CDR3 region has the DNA TGTGCCAGCAGCCAACGGGAACCGGAGACCCAGTACTTC. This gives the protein CASSQREPETQYF.

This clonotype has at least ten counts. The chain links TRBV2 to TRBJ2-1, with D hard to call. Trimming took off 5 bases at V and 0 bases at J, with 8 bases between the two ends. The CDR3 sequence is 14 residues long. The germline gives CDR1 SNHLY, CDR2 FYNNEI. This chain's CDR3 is CASSYSDSYNEQFF. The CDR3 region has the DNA TGTGCCAGCAGTTATTCGGACTCCTACAATGAGCAGTTCTTC.

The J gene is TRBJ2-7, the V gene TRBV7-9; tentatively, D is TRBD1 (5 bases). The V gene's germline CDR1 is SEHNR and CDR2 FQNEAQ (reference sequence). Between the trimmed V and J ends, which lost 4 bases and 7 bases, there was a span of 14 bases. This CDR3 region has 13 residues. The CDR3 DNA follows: TGTGCCAGCAGCTCCCTCAGGGAAGGGGAGCAGTACTTC. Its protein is CASSSLREGEQYF.

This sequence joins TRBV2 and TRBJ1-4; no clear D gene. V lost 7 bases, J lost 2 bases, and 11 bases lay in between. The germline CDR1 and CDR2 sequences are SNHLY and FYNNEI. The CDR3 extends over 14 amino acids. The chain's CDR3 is CASKLGLTNEKLFF. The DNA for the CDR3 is TGTGCCAGCAAATTGGGTTTGACTAATGAAAAACTGTTTTTT.

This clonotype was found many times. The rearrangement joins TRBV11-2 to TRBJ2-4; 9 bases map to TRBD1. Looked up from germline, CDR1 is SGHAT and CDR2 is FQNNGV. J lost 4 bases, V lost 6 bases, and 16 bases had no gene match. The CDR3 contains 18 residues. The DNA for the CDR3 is TGTGCCAGCAGACGCCCCACCGGGGACAGGGAGGTGAAAAACATTCAGTACTTC. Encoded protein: CASRRPTGDREVKNIQYF.

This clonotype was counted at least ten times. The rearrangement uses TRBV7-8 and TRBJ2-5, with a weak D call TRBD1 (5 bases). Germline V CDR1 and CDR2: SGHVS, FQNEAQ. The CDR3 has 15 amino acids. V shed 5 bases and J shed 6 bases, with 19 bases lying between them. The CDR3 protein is CASSLSDSPWKTQYF. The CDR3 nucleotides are TGTGCCAGCAGCCTTTCCGACAGCCCTTGGAAGACCCAGTACTTC.

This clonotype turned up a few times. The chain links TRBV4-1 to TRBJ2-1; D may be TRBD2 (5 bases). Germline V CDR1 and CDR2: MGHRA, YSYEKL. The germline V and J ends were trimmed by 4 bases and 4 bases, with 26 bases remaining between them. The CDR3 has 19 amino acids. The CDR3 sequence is CASSRPGWRGIKIYNEQFF. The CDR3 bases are TGCGCCAGCAGCCGACCGGGATGGCGCGGAATAAAAATTTACAATGAGCAGTTCTTC.

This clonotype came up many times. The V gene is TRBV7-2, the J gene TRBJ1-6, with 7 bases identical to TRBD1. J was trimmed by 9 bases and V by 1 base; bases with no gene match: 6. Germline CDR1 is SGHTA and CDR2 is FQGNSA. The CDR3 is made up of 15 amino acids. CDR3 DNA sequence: TGTGCCAGCAGCTTAGACCAGGGGGTTGCTTCACCCCTCCACTTT. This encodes CASSLDQGVASPLHF.

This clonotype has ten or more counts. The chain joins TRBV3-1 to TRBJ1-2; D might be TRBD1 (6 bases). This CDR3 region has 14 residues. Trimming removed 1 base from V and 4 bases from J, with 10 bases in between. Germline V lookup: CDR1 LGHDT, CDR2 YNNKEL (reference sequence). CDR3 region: CASSQAGTSYGYTF. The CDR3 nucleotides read TGTGCCAGCAGCCAAGCCGGGACAAGCTATGGCTACACCTTC.

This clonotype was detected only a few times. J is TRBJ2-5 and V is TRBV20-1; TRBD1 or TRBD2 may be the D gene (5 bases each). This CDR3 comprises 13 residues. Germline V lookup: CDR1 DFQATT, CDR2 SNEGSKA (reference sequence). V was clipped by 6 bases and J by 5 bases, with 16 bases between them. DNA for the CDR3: TGCAGTGCCTTCCCGCTAGCAGGGGAGACCCAGTACTTC. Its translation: CSAFPLAGETQYF.

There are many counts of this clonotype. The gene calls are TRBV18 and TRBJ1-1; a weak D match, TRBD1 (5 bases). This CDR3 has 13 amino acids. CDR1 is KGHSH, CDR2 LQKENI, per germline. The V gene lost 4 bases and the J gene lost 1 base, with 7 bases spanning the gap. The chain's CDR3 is CASSRGPNTEAFF. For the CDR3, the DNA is TGTGCCAGCTCACGGGGACCGAACACTGAAGCTTTCTTT. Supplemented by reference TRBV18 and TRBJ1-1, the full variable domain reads NAGVMQNPRHLVRRRGQEARLRCSPMKGHSHVYWYRQLPEEGLKFMVYLQKENIIDESGMPKERFSAEFPKEGPSILRIQQVVRGDSAAYFCASSRGPNTEAFFGQGTRLTVV.

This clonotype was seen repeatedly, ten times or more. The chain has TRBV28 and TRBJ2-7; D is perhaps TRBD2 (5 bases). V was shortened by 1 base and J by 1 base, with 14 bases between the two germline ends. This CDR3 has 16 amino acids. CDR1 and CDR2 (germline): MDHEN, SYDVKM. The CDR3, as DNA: TGTGCCAGCAGTTTATCGTCGGGAAGACGATCCTACGAGCAGTACTTC. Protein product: CASSLSSGRRSYEQYF.

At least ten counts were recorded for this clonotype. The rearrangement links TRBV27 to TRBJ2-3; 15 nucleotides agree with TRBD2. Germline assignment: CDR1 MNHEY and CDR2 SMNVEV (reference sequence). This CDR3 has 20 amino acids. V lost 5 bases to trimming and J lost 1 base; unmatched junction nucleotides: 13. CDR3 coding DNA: TGTGCCAGCAGTCGACGCGGGACTAGCGGGAGGAGGAAGGGCACAGATACGCAGTATTTT. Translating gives CASSRRGTSGRRKGTDTQYF.